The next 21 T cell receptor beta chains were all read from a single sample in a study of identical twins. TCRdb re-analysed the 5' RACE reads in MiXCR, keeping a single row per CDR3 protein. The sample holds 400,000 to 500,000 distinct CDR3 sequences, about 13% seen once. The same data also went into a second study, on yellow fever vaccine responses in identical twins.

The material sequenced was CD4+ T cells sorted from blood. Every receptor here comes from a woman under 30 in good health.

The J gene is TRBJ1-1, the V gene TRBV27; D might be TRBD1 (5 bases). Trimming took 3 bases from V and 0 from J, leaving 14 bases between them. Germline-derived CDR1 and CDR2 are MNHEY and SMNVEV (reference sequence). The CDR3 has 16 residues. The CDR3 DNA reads TGTGCCAGCAGTTTGGGGCGACAGTTCATGAACACTGAAGCTTTCTTT. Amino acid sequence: CASSLGRQFMNTEAFF.

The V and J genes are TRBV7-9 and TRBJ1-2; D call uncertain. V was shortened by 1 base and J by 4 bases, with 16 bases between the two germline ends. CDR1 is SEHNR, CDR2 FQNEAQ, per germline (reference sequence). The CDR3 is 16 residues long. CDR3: CASSLVVSGGAYGYTF. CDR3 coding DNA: TGTGCCAGCAGCTTAGTCGTGAGCGGCGGAGCCTATGGCTACACCTTC. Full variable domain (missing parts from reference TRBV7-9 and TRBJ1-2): DTGVSQNPRHKITKRGQNVTFRCDPISEHNRLYWYRQTLGQGPEFLTYFQNEAQLEKSRLLSDRFSAERPKGSFSTLEIQRTEQGDSAMYLCASSLVVSGGAYGYTFGSGTRLTVV.

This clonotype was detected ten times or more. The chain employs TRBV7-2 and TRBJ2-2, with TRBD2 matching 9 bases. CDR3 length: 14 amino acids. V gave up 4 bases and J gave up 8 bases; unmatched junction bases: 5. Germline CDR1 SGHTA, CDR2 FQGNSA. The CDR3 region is CASSWGTSSGELFF. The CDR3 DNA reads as TGTGCCAGCAGCTGGGGGACTAGCTCAGGGGAGCTGTTTTTT.

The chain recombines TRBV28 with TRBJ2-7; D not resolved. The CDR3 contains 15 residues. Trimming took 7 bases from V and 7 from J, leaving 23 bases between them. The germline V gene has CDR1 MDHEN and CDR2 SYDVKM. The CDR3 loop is CASTLMSRWDREQYF. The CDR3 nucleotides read TGTGCCAGCACCCTTATGTCGCGGTGGGATAGGGAGCAGTACTTC.

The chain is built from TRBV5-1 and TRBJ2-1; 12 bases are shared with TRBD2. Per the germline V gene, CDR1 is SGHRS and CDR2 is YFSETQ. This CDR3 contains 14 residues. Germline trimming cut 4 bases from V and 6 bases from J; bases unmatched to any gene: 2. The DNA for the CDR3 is TGCGCCAGCAGCCAGACTAGCGGGAGCAATGAGCAGTTCTTC. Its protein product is CASSQTSGSNEQFF. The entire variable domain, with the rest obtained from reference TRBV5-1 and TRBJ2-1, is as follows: KAGVTQTPRYLIKTRGQQVTLSCSPISGHRSVSWYQQTPGQGLQFLFEYFSETQRNKGNFPGRFSGRQFSNSRSEMNVSTLELGDSALYLCASSQTSGSNEQFFGPGTRLTVL.

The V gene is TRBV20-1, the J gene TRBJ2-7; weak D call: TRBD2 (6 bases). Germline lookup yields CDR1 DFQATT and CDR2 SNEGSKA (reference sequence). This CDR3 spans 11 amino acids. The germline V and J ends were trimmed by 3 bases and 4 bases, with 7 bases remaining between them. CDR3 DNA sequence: TGCAGTGCTAGTCGGGGGTACGAGCAGTACTTC. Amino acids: CSASRGYEQYF.

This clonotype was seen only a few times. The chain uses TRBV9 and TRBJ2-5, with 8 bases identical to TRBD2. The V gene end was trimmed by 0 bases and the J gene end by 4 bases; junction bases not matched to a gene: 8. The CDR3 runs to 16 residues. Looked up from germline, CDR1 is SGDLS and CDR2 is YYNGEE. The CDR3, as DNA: TGTGCCAGCAGCGTAGGTTATCGGGGGGGCGTAGAGACCCAGTACTTC. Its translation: CASSVGYRGGVETQYF.

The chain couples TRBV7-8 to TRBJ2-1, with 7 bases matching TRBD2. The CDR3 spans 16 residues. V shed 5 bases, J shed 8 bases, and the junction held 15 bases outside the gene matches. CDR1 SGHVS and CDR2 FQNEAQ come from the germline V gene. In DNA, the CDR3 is TGTGCCAGCAGCCAAACCCTAGCGGCCCCTAAGGATGAGCAGTTCTTC. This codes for CASSQTLAAPKDEQFF. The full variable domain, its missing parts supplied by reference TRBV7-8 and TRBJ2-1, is GAGVSQSPRYKVAKRGQDVALRCDPISGHVSLFWYQQALGQGPEFLTYFQNEAQLDKSGLPSDRFFAERPEGSVSTLKIQRTQQEDSAVYLCASSQTLAAPKDEQFFGPGTRLTVL.

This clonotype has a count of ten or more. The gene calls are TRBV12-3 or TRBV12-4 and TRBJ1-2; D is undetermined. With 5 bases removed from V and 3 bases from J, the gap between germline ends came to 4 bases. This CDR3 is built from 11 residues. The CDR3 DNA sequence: TGTGCCAGCAGTCTCGACTATGGCTACACCTTC. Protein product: CASSLDYGYTF.

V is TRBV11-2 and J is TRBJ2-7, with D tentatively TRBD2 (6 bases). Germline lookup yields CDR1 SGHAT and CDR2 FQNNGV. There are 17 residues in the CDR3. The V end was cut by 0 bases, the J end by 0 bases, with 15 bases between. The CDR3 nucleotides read TGTGCCAGCAGCTTAGACGCCGGGCGGGGAAGCTCCTACGAGCAGTACTTC. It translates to CASSLDAGRGSSYEQYF.

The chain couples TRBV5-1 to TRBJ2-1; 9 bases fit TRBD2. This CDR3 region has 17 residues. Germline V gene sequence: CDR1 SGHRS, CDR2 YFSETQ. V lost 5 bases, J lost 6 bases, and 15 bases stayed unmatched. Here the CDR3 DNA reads TGCGCCAGCAGGGTTGACTTTAGCGGGAGAGGAGGCAATGAGCAGTTCTTC. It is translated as CASRVDFSGRGGNEQFF.

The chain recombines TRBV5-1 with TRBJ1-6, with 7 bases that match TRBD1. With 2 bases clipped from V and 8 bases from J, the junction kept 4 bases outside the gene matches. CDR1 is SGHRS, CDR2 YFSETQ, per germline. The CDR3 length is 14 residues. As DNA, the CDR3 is TGCGCCAGCAGCTTCAACAGGGGTTATTCACCCCTCCACTTT. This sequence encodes CASSFNRGYSPLHF.

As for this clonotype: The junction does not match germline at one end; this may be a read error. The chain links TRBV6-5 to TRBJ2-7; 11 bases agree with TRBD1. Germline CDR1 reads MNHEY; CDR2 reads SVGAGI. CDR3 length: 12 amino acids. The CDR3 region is CASSPGQGAINF. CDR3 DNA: TGTGCCAGCAGTCCTGGACAGGGGGCAATCAATTTC.

CDR3 nucleotide sequence: TGTGCCATCAGTTCTCTAGGGTACGAGCAGTACTTC. Amino acid sequence: CAISSLGYEQYF. The chain couples TRBV10-3 to TRBJ2-7, with D unresolved. This CDR3 spans 12 amino acids. The germline gives CDR1 ENHRY, CDR2 SYGVKD. Trimming removed 5 bases at V and 4 bases at J, with 9 bases between.

DNA of the CDR3: TGTGCCAGTAGTACAAGGGACGGTAATCAGCCCCAGCATTTT. Its translation: CASSTRDGNQPQHF. V usage is TRBV19 and J usage is TRBJ1-5; possibly TRBD1 for D (5 bases). CDR3 size: 14 residues. The ends were cut back, 4 bases at V and 4 bases at J, with 11 bases in the middle. Per the germline V gene, CDR1 is LNHDA and CDR2 is SQIVND (reference sequence).

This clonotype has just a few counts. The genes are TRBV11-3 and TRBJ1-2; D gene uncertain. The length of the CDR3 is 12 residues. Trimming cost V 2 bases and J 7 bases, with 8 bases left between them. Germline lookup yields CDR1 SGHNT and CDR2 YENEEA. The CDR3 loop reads CASSLKGSGYTF. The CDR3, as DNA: TGTGCCAGCAGCTTAAAGGGTTCTGGCTACACCTTC.

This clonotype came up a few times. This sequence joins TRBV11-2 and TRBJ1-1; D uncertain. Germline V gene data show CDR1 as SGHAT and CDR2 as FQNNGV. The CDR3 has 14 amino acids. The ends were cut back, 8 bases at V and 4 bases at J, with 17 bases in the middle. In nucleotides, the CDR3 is TGTGCCAGCGGCAGAAGCGCTTCTGGCACTGAAGCTTTCTTT. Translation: CASGRSASGTEAFF.

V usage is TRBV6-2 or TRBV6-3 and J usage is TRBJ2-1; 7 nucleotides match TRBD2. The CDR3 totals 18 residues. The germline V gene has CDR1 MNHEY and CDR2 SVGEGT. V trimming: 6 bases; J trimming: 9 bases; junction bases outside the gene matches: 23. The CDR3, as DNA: TGTGCCAGCAGCCGACTGGCTAGCGGCCTACACCTATGGGGTGAGCAGTTCTTC. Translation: CASSRLASGLHLWGEQFF.

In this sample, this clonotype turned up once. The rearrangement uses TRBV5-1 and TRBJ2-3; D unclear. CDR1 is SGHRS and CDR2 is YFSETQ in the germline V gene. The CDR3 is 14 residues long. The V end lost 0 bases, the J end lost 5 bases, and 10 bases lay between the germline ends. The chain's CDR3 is CASSLARREDTQYF. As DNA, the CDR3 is TGCGCCAGCAGCTTGGCTAGACGCGAAGATACGCAGTATTTT. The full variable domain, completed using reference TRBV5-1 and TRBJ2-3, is KAGVTQTPRYLIKTRGQQVTLSCSPISGHRSVSWYQQTPGQGLQFLFEYFSETQRNKGNFPGRFSGRQFSNSRSEMNVSTLELGDSALYLCASSLARREDTQYFGPGTRLTVL.

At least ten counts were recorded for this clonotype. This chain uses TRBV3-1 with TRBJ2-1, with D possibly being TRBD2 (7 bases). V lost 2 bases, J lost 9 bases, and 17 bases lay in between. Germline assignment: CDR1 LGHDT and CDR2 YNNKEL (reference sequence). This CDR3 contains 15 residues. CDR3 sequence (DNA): TGTGCCAGCAGCCAAATGGGGGGGCAGAGGGGTGAGCAGTTCTTC. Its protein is CASSQMGGQRGEQFF.

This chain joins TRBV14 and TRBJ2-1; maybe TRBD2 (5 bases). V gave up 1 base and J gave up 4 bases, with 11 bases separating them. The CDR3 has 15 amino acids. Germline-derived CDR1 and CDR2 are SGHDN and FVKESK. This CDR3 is CASSQGGVQYNEQFF. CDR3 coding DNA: TGTGCCAGCAGCCAAGGGGGAGTTCAGTACAATGAGCAGTTCTTC.